What follows is one TCR beta chain and its context. The antigen is undetermined. Other nucleotide sequences from this sample produce the same CDR3. This entry comes from a study of a mutant IDH1 vaccine in newly diagnosed glioma. TCRdb's copy holds only in-frame clones and misses some; the assay was immunoSEQ multiplex PCR. The sample records roughly 50,000 clones, roughly 78% being singletons. This CDR3 comprises 14 residues. With 0 bases removed from V and 1 base from J, the gap between germline ends came to 6 bases. Germline V gene data show CDR1 as MNHEY and CDR2 as SVGAGI. This sample's time point: week 5, during vaccination. Doses comprised 300 ug of mutant IDH1 20-mer peptide each, plus topical imiquimod.

The clonotype was recovered from a woman aged 40 to 49 with glioma. The source material was PBMCs, sampled from a glioma patient whose treatment included an IDH1 peptide vaccine. V usage is TRBV6-5 and J usage is TRBJ1-1; D remains ambiguous. Here the CDR3 DNA reads TGTGCCAGCAGTTACTCGTCGCGGAACACTGAAGCTTTCTTT. Translated: CASSYSSRNTEAFF.